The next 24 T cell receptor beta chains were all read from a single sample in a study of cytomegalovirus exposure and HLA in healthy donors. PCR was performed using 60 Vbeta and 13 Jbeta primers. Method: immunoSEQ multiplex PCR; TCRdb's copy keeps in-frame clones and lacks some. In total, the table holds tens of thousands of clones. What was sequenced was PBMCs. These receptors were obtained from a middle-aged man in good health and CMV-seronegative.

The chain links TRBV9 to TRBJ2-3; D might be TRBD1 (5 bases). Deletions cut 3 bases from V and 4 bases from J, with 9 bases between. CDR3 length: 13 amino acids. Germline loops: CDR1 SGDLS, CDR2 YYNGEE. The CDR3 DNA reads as TGTGCCAGCAGCGGTGGGGCCGCAGATACGCAGTATTTT. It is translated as CASSGGAADTQYF.

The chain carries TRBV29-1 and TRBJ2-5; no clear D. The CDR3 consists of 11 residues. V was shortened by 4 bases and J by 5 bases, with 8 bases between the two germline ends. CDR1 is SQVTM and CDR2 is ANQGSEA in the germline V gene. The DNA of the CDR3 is TGCAGCGTTGCGCCTATGGAGACCCAGTACTTC. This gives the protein CSVAPMETQYF.

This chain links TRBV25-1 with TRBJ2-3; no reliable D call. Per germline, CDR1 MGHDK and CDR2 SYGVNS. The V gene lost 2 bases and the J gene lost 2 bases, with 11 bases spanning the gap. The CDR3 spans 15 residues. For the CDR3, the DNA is TGTGCCAGCAGTGAAGAGAAAGAGGACACAGATACGCAGTATTTT. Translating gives CASSEEKEDTDTQYF. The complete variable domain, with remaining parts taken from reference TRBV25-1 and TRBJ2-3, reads EADIYQTPRYLVIGTGKKITLECSQTMGHDKMYWYQQDPGMELHLIHYSYGVNSTEKGDLSSESTVSRIRTEHFPLTLESARPSHTSQYLCASSEEKEDTDTQYFGPGTRLTVL.

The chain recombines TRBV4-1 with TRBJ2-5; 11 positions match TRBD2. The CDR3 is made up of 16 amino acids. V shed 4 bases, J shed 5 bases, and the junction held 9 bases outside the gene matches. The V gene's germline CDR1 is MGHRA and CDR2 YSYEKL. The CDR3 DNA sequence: TGCGCCAGCAGCCCGAAACTAGCGGGGGAGAAGGAGACCCAGTACTTC. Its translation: CASSPKLAGEKETQYF.

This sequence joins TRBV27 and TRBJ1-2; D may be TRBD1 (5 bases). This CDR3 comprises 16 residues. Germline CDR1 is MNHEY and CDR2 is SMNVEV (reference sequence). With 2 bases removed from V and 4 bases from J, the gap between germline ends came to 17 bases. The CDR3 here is CASSLRGQASLYGYTF. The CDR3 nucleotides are TGTGCCAGCAGTTTAAGGGGCCAGGCCTCTCTCTATGGCTACACCTTC.

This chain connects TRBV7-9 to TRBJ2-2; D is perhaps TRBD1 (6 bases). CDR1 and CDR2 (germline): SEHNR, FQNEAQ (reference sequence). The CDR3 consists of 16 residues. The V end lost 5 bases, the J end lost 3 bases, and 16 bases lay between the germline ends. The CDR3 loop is CASSTNKDRYTGELFF. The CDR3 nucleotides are TGTGCCAGCAGCACGAACAAAGACAGGTACACCGGGGAGCTGTTTTTT. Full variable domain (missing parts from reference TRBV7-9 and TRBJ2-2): DTGVSQNPRHKITKRGQNVTFRCDPISEHNRLYWYRQTLGQGPEFLTYFQNEAQLEKSRLLSDRFSAERPKGSFSTLEIQRTEQGDSAMYLCASSTNKDRYTGELFFGEGSRLTVL.

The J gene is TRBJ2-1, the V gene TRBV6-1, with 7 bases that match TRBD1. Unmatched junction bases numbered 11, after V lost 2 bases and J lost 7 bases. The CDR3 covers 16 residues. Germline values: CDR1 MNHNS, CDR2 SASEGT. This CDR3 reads CASSESTGLMSNEQFF. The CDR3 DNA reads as TGTGCCAGCAGTGAATCGACAGGGTTGATGTCGAATGAGCAGTTCTTC.

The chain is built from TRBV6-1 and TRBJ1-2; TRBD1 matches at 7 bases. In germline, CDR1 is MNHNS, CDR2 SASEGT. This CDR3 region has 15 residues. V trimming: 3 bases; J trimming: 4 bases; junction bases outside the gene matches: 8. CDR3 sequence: CASSDSSQGPYGYTF. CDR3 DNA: TGTGCCAGCAGTGACTCTTCACAGGGGCCCTATGGCTACACCTTC.

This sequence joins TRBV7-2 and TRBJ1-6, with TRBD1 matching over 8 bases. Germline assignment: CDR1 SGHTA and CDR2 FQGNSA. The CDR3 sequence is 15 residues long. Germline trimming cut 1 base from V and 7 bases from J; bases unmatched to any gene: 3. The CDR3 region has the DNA TGTGCCAGCAGCTTAGTAAGGACAGGGAATTCACCCCTCCACTTT. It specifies CASSLVRTGNSPLHF.

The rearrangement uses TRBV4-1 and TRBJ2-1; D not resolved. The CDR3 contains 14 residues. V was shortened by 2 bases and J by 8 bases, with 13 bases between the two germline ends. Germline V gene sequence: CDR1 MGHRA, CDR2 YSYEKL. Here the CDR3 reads CASSQLQREDEQFF. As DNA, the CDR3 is TGCGCCAGCAGCCAACTCCAGCGTGAGGATGAGCAGTTCTTC.

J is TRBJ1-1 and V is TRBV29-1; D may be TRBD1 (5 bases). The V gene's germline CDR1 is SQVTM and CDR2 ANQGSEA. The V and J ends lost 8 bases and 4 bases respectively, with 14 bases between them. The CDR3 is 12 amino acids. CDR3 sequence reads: CSFRGGGTEAFF. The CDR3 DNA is TGCAGCTTTAGGGGCGGGGGCACTGAAGCTTTCTTT.

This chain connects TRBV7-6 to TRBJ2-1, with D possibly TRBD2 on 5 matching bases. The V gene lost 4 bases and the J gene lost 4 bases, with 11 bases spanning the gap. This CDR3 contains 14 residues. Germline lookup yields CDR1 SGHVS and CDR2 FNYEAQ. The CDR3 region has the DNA TGTGCCAGCAGCTGGGAGCTGGGGTACAATGAGCAGTTCTTC. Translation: CASSWELGYNEQFF.

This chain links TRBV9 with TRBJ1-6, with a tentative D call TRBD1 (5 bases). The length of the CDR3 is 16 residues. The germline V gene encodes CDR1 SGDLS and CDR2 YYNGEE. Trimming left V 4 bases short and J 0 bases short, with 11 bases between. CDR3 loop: CASSNDGGSYNSPLHF. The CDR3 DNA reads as TGTGCCAGCAGCAACGACGGGGGCTCCTATAATTCACCCCTCCACTTT.

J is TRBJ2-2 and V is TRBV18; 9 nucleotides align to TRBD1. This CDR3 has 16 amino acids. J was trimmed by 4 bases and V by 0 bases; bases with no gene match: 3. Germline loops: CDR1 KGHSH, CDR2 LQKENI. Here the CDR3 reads CASSPPTTGGTGELFF. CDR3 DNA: TGTGCCAGCTCACCACCGACGACAGGGGGCACCGGGGAGCTGTTTTTT. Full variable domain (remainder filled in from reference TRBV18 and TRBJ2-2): NAGVMQNPRHLVRRRGQEARLRCSPMKGHSHVYWYRQLPEEGLKFMVYLQKENIIDESGMPKERFSAEFPKEGPSILRIQQVVRGDSAAYFCASSPPTTGGTGELFFGEGSRLTVL.

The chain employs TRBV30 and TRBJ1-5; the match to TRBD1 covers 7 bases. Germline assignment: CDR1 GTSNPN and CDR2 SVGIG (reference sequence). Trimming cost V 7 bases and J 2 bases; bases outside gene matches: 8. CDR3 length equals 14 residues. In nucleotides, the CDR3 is TGTGCCTTCGCCAGGGGGGCAGGCAATCAGCCCCAGCATTTT. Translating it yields CAFARGAGNQPQHF.

CDR3 in amino acids: CASSSNGGNTGELFF. In DNA, the CDR3 is TGTGCCAGCAGCTCAAACGGGGGGAACACCGGGGAGCTGTTTTTT. The rearrangement links TRBV13 to TRBJ2-2; D is perhaps TRBD2 (6 bases). The CDR3 loop spans 15 amino acids. CDR1 and CDR2 from the germline V gene are PRHDT and FYEKMQ (reference sequence). Trimming shortened V by 4 bases and J by 1 base, and 10 bases separated the two germline ends.

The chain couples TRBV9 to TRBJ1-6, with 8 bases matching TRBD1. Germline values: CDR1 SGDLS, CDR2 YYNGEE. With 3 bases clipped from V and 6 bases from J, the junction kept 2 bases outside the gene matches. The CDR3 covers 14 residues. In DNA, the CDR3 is TGTGCCAGCAGCGCGGGGACAGGTAATTCACCCCTCCACTTT. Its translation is CASSAGTGNSPLHF.

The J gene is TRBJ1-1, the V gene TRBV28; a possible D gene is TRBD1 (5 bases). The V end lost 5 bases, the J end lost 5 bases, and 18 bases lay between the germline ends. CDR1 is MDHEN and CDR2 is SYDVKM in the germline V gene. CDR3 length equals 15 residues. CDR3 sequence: CASSPSLGGTTEAFF. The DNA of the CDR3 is TGTGCCAGCAGTCCGTCTTTGGGGGGGACGACTGAAGCTTTCTTT.

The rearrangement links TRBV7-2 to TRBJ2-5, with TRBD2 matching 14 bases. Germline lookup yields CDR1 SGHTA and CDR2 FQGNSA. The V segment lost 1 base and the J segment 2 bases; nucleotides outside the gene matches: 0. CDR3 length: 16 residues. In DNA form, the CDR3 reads TGTGCCAGCAGCTTAGGACTAGCGGGGGGGCAAGAGACCCAGTACTTC. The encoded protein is CASSLGLAGGQETQYF.

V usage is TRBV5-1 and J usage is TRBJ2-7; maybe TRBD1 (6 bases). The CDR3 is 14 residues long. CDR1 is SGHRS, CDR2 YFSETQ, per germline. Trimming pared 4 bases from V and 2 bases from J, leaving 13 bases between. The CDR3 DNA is TGCGCCAGCAGCCCGCAGGGGTCCGCCTACGAGCAGTACTTC. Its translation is CASSPQGSAYEQYF.

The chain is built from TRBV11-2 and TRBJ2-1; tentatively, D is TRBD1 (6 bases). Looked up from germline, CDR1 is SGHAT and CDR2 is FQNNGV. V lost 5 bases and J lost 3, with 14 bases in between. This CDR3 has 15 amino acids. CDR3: CASSPKDRIYNEQFF. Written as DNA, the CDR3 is TGTGCCAGCAGCCCAAAGGACAGAATCTACAATGAGCAGTTCTTC.

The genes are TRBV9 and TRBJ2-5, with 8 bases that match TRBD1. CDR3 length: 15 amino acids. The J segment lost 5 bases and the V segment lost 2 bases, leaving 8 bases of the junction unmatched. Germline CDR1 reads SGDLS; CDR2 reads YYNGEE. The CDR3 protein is CASSVLTGAGETQYF. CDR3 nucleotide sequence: TGTGCCAGCAGCGTCCTGACAGGGGCAGGCGAGACCCAGTACTTC.

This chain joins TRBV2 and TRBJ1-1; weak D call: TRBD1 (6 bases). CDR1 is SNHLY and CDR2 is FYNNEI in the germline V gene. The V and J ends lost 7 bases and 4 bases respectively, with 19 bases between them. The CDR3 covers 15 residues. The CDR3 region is CASIAQGSSGTEAFF. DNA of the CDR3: TGTGCCAGCATAGCCCAGGGGAGTTCTGGCACTGAAGCTTTCTTT. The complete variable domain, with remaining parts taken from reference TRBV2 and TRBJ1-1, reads EPEVTQTPSHQVTQMGQEVILRCVPISNHLYFYWYRQILGQKVEFLVSFYNNEISEKSEIFDDQFSVERPDGSNFTLKIRSTKLEDSAMYFCASIAQGSSGTEAFFGQGTRLTVV.

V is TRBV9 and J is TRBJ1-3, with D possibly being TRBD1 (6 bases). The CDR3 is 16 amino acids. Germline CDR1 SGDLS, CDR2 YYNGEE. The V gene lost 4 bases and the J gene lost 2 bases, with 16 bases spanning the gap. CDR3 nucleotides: TGTGCCAGCAGCCAGAGCAGGGGCTCCGCTGGAAACACCATATATTTT. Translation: CASSQSRGSAGNTIYF.